The sequence of this T cell receptor beta chain was determined in a study of OX40 agonist ivuxolimab in advanced cancers. Study-wide background: Melanoma, hepatocellular carcinoma, head and neck or renal cell cancer occurred in dose-escalation patients.

Study-wide findings and caveats: The work left the antigen specificity of expanded peripheral T cells undetermined. People who partly responded at 0.1-3.0 mg/kg had some of the least clonal expansion seen.

A remark on this clone: Its antigen is not known.

V lost 1 base to trimming and J lost 5 bases, with 11 bases between them. Germline V gene lookup returns CDR1 LNHDA and CDR2 SQIVND (reference sequence). The CDR3 covers 14 residues. Assay used: immunoSEQ multiplex PCR; TCRdb lists only in-frame clones, some missing. The data show 90,000 to 100,000 clones, less than 90% seen once. The sample in question was CD4+ or CD8+ T cells sorted from blood, obtained in a trial of the OX40 agonist ivuxolimab. This receptor was taken from an adult with an advanced solid tumor such as melanoma, head and neck, liver or kidney cancer. V is TRBV19 and J is TRBJ1-1, with D perhaps TRBD1 (5 bases). The CDR3 is CASSIGGGLTEAFF. As DNA, the CDR3 is TGTGCCAGTAGTATAGGTGGGGGATTGACTGAAGCTTTCTTT.